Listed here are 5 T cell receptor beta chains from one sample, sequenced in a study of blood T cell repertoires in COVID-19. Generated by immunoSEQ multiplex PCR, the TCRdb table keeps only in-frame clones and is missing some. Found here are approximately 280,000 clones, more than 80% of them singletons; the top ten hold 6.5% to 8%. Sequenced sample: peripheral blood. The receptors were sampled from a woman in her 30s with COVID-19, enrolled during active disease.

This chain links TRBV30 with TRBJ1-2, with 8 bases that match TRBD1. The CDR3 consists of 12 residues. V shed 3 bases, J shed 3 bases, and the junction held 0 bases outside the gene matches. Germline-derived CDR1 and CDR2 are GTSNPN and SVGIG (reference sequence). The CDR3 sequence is CAWRQGDYGYTF. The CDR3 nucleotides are TGTGCCTGGAGACAGGGGGACTATGGCTACACCTTC.

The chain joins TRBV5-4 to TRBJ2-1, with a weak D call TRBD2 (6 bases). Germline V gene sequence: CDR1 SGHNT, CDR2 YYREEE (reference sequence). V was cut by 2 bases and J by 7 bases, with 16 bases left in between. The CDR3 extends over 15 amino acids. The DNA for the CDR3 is TGTGCCAGCAGCTTCAGGACGGGAGAAACGAATGAGCAGTTCTTC. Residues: CASSFRTGETNEQFF.

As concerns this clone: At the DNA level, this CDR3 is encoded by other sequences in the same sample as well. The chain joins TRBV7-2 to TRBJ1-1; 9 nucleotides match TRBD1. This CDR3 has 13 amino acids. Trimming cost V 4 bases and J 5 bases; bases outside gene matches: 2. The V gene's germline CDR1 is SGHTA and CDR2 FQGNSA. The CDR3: CASSSDRGTEAFF. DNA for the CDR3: TGTGCCAGCAGCTCGGACAGGGGTACTGAAGCTTTCTTT.

The CDR3 DNA sequence: TGTGCCAGCCGGGGGAACACTGAAGCTTTCTTT. Translated, it gives CASRGNTEAFF. The V call is TRBV7-9, the J call TRBJ1-1; D uncertain. CDR3 length: 11 residues. V shed 8 bases and J shed 1 base, with 5 bases lying between them. CDR1 and CDR2 (germline): SEHNR, FQNEAQ (reference sequence).

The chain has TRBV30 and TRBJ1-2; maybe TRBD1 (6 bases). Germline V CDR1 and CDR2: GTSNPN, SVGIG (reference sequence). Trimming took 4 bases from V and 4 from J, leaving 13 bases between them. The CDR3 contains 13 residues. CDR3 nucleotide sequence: TGTGCCTGGACCTCAACAGGGACCTATGGCTACACCTTC. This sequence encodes CAWTSTGTYGYTF.